These 4 T cell receptor beta chains originate from one sample sequenced in a study of prognosis after radiotherapy for stage I lung cancer (dated by TCRdb to the early 2020s). Sequencing was carried out with an Illumina HiSeq 3000. The TCR beta CDR3 region was amplified from genomic DNA by two rounds of multiplex PCR. In the first PCR round, primers specific to each TRBV and TRBJ gene were used, and the primer sequences were filed in Chinese patent CN105087789A. TCRdb trimmed the raw reads at Q25, called clones with MiXCR and kept productive beta chains. Entries that share a CDR3 protein sequence are merged under the most common genes and DNA. A total of tens of thousands of distinct CDR3 sequences appear in this sample, 40% to 60% of them only once. The leading ten clones occupy 16% of the sample. This sample comprised PBMCs, obtained before or after stereotactic body radiation therapy (not recorded which). These receptors were taken from a donor over 45 with non-small cell lung cancer.

The sample holds many counts of this clonotype. The rearrangement joins TRBV29-1 to TRBJ1-2; the D gene is possibly TRBD1 (6 bases). With 6 bases removed from V and 7 bases from J, the gap between germline ends came to 15 bases. Germline V gene sequence: CDR1 SQVTM, CDR2 ANQGSEA. The CDR3 is 12 amino acids. CDR3 residues: CSVANRARGYTF. The DNA for the CDR3 is TGCAGCGTGGCGAACAGGGCCCGTGGCTACACCTTC.

Ten or more counts support this clonotype. The V and J genes are TRBV24-1 and TRBJ2-7; 7 bases line up with TRBD2. CDR3 length: 15 residues. V trimming: 5 bases; J trimming: 3 bases; junction bases outside the gene matches: 9. Germline V lookup: CDR1 KGHDR, CDR2 SFDVKD. Here the CDR3 reads CATSAAGTTSYEQYF. DNA of the CDR3: TGTGCCACCAGTGCCGCCGGGACTACCAGCTACGAGCAGTACTTC.

The chain uses TRBV5-1 and TRBJ1-2; 8 bases are a match to TRBD1. Germline V lookup: CDR1 SGHRS, CDR2 YFSETQ. V lost 5 bases, J lost 1 base, and 7 bases stayed unmatched. The CDR3 spans 15 residues. The CDR3 bases are TGCGCCAGCAGGTGGGGGACAGGAGATAACTATGGCTACACCTTC. As protein: CASRWGTGDNYGYTF.

This clonotype occurred once. V is TRBV7-2 and J is TRBJ1-6; a weak D match, TRBD1 (6 bases). Trimming took 0 bases from V and 8 from J, leaving 11 bases between them. The CDR3 consists of 15 residues. Germline V gene sequence: CDR1 SGHTA, CDR2 FQGNSA. Here the CDR3 DNA reads TGTGCCAGCAGCTTAGCTCGGGGGCATTATTCACCCCTCCACTTT. Translation gives CASSLARGHYSPLHF.